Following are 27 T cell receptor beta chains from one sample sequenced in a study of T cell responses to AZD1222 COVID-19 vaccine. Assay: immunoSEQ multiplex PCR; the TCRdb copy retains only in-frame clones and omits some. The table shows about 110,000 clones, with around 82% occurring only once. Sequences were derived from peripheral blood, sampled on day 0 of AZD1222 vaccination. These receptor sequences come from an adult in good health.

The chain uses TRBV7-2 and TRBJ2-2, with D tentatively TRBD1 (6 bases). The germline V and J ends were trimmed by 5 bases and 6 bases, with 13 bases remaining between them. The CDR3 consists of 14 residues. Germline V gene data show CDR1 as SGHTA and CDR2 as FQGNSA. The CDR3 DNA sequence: TGTGCCAGCAGCACTCAGGGGAAGGCCGGGGAGCTGTTTTTT. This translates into CASSTQGKAGELFF.

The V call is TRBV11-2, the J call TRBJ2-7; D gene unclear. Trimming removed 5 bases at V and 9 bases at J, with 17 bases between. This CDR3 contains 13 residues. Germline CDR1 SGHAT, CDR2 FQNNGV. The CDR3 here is CASSPGGRPWQYF. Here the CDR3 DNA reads TGTGCCAGCAGCCCCGGTGGTCGCCCGTGGCAGTACTTC.

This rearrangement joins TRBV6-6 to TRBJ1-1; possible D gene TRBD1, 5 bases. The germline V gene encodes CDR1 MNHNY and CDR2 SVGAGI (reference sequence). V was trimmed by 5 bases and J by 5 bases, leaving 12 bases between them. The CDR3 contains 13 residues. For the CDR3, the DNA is TGTGCCAGCAGTGAGACAGCACGAACTGAAGCTTTCTTT. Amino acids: CASSETARTEAFF.

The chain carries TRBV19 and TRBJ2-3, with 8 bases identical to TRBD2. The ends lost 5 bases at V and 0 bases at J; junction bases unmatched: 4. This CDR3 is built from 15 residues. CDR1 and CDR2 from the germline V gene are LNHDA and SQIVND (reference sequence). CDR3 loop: CASSGRGGSTDTQYF. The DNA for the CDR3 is TGTGCCAGTAGTGGCCGGGGGGGGAGCACAGATACGCAGTATTTT.

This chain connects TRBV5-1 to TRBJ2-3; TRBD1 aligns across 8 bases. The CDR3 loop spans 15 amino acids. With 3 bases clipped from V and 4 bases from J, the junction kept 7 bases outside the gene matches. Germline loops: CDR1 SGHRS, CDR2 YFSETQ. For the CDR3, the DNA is TGCGCCAGCAGCTCCGGACAGGGTAGGGCAGATACGCAGTATTTT. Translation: CASSSGQGRADTQYF.

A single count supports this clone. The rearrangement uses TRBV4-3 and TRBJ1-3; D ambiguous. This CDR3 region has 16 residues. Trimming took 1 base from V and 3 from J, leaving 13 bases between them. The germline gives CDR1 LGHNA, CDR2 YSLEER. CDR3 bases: TGCGCCAGCAGCCAAGTTCTCTCCCTTTTTGGAAACACCATATATTTT. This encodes CASSQVLSLFGNTIYF.

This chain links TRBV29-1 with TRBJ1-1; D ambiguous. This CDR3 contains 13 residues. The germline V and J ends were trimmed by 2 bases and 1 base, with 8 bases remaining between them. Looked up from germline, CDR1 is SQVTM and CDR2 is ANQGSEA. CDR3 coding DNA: TGCAGCGTTGAAAGGGTCAAGAACACTGAAGCTTTCTTT. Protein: CSVERVKNTEAFF.

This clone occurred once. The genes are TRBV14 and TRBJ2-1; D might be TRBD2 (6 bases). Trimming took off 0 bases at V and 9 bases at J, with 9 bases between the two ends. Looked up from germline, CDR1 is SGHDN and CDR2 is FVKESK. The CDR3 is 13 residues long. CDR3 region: CASSQDAGREQFF. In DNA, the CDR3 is TGTGCCAGCAGCCAAGATGCGGGACGTGAGCAGTTCTTC.

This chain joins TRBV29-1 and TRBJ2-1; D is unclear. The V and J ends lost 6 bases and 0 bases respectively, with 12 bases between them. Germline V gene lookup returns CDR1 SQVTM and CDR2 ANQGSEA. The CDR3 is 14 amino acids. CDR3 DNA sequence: TGCAGCGTGGGTAGCAAGAGCTCCTACAATGAGCAGTTCTTC. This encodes CSVGSKSSYNEQFF.

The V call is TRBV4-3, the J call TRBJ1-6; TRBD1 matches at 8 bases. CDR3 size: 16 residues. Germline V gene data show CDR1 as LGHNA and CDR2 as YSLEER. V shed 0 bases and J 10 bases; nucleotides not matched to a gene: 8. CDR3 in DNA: TGCGCCAGCAGCCAAGACAGGGGGCGCTTCTGGTCACCCCTCCACTTT. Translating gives CASSQDRGRFWSPLHF.

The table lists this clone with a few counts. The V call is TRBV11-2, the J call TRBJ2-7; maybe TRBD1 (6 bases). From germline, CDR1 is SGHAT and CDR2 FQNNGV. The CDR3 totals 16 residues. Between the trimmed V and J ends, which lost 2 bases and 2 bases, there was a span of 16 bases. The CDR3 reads CASSLKVTGLPYEQYF. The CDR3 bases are TGTGCCAGCAGCTTAAAGGTGACAGGCCTTCCCTACGAGCAGTACTTC.

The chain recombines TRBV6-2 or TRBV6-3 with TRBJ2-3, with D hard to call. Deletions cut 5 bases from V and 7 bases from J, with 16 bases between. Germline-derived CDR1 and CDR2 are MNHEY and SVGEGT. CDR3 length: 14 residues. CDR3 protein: CASSQSSSRNTQYF. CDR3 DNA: TGTGCCAGCAGTCAATCCTCTAGTCGAAATACGCAGTATTTT.

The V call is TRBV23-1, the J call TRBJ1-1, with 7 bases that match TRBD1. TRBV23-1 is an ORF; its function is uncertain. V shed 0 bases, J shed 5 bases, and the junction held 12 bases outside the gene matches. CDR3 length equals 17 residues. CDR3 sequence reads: CASSQSAAGGDVTEAFF. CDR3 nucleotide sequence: TGCGCCAGCAGTCAATCAGCGGCAGGGGGGGATGTAACTGAAGCTTTCTTT.

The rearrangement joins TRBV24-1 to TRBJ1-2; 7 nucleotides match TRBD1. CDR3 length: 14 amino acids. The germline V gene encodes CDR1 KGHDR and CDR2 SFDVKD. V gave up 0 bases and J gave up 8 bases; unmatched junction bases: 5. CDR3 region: CATSDLWDSKGYTF. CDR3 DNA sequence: TGTGCCACCAGTGATTTGTGGGACAGTAAAGGCTACACCTTC.

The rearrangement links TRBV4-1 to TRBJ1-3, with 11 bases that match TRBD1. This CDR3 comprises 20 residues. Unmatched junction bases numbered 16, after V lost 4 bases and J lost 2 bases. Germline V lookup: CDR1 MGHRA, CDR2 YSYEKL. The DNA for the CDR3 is TGCGCCAGCAGCCGTCATCATGAAGGACAGGGGGCGTCGACTGGAAACACCATATATTTT. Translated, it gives CASSRHHEGQGASTGNTIYF.

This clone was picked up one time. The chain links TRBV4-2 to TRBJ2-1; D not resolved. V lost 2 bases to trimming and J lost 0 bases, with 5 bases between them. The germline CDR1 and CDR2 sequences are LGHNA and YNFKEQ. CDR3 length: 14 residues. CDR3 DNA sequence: TGTGCCAGCAGCCAACTGCCCTCCTACAATGAGCAGTTCTTC. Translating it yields CASSQLPSYNEQFF.

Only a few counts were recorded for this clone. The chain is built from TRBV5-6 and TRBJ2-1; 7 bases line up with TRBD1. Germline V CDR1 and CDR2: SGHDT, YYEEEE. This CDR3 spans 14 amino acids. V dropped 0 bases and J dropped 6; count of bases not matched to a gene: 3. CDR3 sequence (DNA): TGTGCCAGCAGCTTGGTTAGGGGGCGCAATGAGCAGTTCTTC. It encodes CASSLVRGRNEQFF.

The CDR3 DNA sequence: TGTGCCAGCAGTTCCTCGGACAGGGTTCCCAATACGCAGTATTTT. It is translated as CASSSSDRVPNTQYF. The J gene is TRBJ2-3, the V gene TRBV6-5; 8 bases line up with TRBD1. CDR1 is MNHEY and CDR2 is SVGAGI in the germline V gene. The CDR3 runs 15 residues. V was pared by 4 bases and J by 7 bases, with 10 bases of the junction left unmatched.

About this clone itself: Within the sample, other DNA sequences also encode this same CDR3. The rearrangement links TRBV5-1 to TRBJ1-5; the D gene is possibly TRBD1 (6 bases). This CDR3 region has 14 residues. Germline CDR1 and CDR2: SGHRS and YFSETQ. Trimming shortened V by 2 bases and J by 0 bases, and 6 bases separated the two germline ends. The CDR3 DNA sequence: TGCGCCAGCAGCTTAGGGGGTAGCAATCAGCCCCAGCATTTT. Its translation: CASSLGGSNQPQHF.

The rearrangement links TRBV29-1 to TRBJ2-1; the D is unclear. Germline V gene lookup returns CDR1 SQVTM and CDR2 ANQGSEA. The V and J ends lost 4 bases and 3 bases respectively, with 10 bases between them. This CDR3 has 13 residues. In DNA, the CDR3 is TGCAGCGTTGTACGGACCCTCTACAATGAGCAGTTCTTC. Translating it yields CSVVRTLYNEQFF.

Here the CDR3 DNA reads TGTGCCAGCAGTTTTTGGTCAGCCAACGTCCTGACTTTC. This gives the protein CASSFWSANVLTF. The chain carries TRBV27 and TRBJ2-6; D gene ambiguous. V lost 3 bases and J lost 7, with 7 bases in between. There are 13 residues in the CDR3. Germline loops: CDR1 MNHEY, CDR2 SMNVEV (reference sequence).

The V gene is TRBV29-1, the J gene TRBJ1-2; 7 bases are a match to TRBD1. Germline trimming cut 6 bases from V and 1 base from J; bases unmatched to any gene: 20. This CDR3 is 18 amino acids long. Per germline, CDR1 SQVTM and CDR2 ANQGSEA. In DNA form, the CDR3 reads TGCAGCGTCGTACACCCCGGATTAAGGGGGACAGTTAACTATGGCTACACCTTC. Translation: CSVVHPGLRGTVNYGYTF.

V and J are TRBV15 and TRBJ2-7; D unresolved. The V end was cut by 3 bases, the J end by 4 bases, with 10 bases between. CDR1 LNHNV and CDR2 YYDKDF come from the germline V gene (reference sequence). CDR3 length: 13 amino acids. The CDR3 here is CATSSTVYYEQYF. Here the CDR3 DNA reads TGTGCCACCAGCAGTACAGTGTATTACGAGCAGTACTTC.

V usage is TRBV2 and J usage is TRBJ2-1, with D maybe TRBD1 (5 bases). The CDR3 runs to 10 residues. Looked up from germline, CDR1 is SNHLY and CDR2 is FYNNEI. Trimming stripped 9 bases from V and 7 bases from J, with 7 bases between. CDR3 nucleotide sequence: TGTGCCAGACAGGCTAATGAGCAGTTCTTC. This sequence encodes CARQANEQFF.

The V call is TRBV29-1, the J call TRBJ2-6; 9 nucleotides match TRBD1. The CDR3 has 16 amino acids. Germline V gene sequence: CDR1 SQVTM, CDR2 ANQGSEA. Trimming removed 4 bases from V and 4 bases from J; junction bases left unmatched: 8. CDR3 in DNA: TGCAGCGTTGGGCCGGGACAGGGTATCGGGGCCAACGTCCTGACTTTC. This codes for CSVGPGQGIGANVLTF.

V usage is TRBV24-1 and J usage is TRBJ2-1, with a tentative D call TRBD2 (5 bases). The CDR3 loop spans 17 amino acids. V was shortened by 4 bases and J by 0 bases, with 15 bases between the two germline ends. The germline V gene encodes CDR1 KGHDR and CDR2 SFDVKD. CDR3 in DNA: TGTGCCACCAGTGACCCCGCCGGCGGGCGCTCCTACAATGAGCAGTTCTTC. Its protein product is CATSDPAGGRSYNEQFF.

The CDR3 loop reads CASSVGLNTGELFF. The CDR3 nucleotides are TGTGCCAGCAGCGTAGGGCTGAACACCGGGGAGCTGTTTTTT. The chain employs TRBV9 and TRBJ2-2, with D hard to call. CDR1 SGDLS and CDR2 YYNGEE come from the germline V gene. The V and J ends lost 0 bases and 1 base respectively, with 4 bases between them. The CDR3 runs to 14 residues.